The rows below give T cell receptor beta chains drawn from one sample of a study of PD-1 blockade in classical Hodgkin lymphoma. Profiled with immunoSEQ multiplex PCR; TCRdb holds only in-frame clones, not every one. The sample lists over 25,000 clones, 88% occurring once. The source material was CD8+ T cells from blood, sampled at baseline. These receptors all stem from a human donor with classical Hodgkin lymphoma. The CDR3 runs from the conserved cysteine through the conserved F or W. Each record gives: D gene, clone size, V gene, J gene, CDR3 DNA, CDR3 protein. The D gene is left open where the match is weak. A clone size is listed for some rows: how often the clone was seen (once, few, many), or a class if it is expanded.

>TRBD2|-|TRBV11-2|TRBJ2-5
TGTGCCAGCAGCTTAGGCCTAGCGGGAGGAGAGACCCAGTACTTC
CASSLGLAGGETQYF
>-|-|TRBV27|TRBJ2-1
TGTGCCAGCAGGGATGCCGGACAGATCAATGAGCAGTTCTTC
CASRDAGQINEQFF
>TRBD1|-|TRBV28|TRBJ1-2
TGTGCCAGCAGATACAGGGGAAACTATGGCTACACCTTC
CASRYRGNYGYTF
>-|-|TRBV5-1|TRBJ2-7
TGCGCCAGCAGCTTGGAGGGTGCGGGCAGGGACGAGCAGTACTTC
CASSLEGAGRDEQYF
>-|-|TRBV27|TRBJ2-1
TGTGCCAGCAGTTTTGGGGCCGAGCAGTTCTTC
CASSFGAEQFF
>-|few|TRBV9|TRBJ2-7
TGTGCCAGCAGTGCCAGCTCCTACGAGCAGTACTTC
CASSASSYEQYF
>TRBD1|once|TRBV19|TRBJ2-7
TGTGCCAGTAGTGCTATGTACCACAGGGGTGCGAGCTCCTACGAGCAGTACTTC
CASSAMYHRGASSYEQYF
>TRBD1|-|TRBV5-1|TRBJ2-2
TGCGCCAGCAGCTCGATTCTAAGCGACAGGGGTTCCGGGGAGCTGTTTTTT
CASSSILSDRGSGELFF
>TRBD2|-|TRBV27|TRBJ2-3
TGTGCCAGCAGTTTGTGGATCACTAGCGGGGTCACAGATACGCAGTATTTT
CASSLWITSGVTDTQYF
>TRBD1|-|TRBV7-9|TRBJ2-1
TGTGCCAGCAGCTTTCATCCCGGGACAGAAGCATACAATGAGCAGTTCTTC
CASSFHPGTEAYNEQFF
>TRBD2|-|TRBV6-6|TRBJ2-3
TGTGCCAGCTCTAAGCGGGAGGGCCGGACAGATACGCAGTATTTT
CASSKREGRTDTQYF
>TRBD2|-|TRBV2|TRBJ2-7
TGTGCCAGCAGTGGGGAGCGGGAGACCCCCTACGAGCAGTACTTC
CASSGERETPYEQYF
>-|once|TRBV28|TRBJ1-5
TGTGCCAGCAGTTTACGGGACCGTAGCAGGCCCCAGCATTTT
CASSLRDRSRPQHF
>TRBD1|once|TRBV11-2|TRBJ2-7
TGTGCCAGCAGCTTAGGGACAGGGTGGGGCGAGCAGTACTTC
CASSLGTGWGEQYF
>TRBD2|once|TRBV27|TRBJ2-3
TGTGCCAGCAGTTTAAGGCCTAGCGGGAGGATAGATACGCAGTATTTT
CASSLRPSGRIDTQYF
>-|-|TRBV4-2|TRBJ2-5
TGTGCCAGCAGCTCGACCCTAGCGTTCCAAGAGACCCAGTACTTC
CASSSTLAFQETQYF
>-|once|TRBV6-4|TRBJ2-1
TGTGCCAGCAGTGACACAAACAGCCCTAGCTCCTACAATGAGCAGTTCTTC
CASSDTNSPSSYNEQFF
>TRBD2|-|TRBV5-1|TRBJ2-5
TGCGCCAGCAGCTTGGACTGTCGGACTAGCGGATTTATATGCCGCGGGAGGGAGACCCAGTACTTC
CASSLDCRTSGFICRGRETQYF
>-|-|TRBV7-9|TRBJ1-5
TGTGCCAGCAGCCCCACGGTCAATCAGCCCCAGCATTTT
CASSPTVNQPQHF
>-|few|TRBV27|TRBJ2-3
TGTGCCAGCAGTTTATCGATTACGGCCAAATTCACAGATACGCAGTATTTT
CASSLSITAKFTDTQYF
>-|few|TRBV9|TRBJ1-2
TGTGCCAGCAGCCAAACGGACAAGGGACGCTATGGCTACACCTTC
CASSQTDKGRYGYTF
>-|-|TRBV6-5|TRBJ2-7
TGTGCCAGCAGTTACTCAGCAGGCTACGAGCAGTACTTC
CASSYSAGYEQYF
>TRBD2|-|TRBV30|TRBJ2-2
TGTGCCTGGAGTGTAGGACTAGCGACAGTCGGGGAGCTGTTTTTT
CAWSVGLATVGELFF
>-|-|TRBV11-3|TRBJ2-7
TGTGCCAGCAGCGCTCTCTACGATCAAGACGGGAACTACGAGCAGTACTTC
CASSALYDQDGNYEQYF
>-|-|TRBV11-2|TRBJ2-7
TGTGCCAGCAGCTTAGAAAGGGTGGTTGGCTACGAGCAGTACTTC
CASSLERVVGYEQYF
>-|-|TRBV7-9|TRBJ2-7
TGTGCCAGCAGCGTGAACAGGGAGATGGGCTACGAGCAGTACTTC
CASSVNREMGYEQYF
>TRBD2|-|TRBV27|TRBJ2-3
TGTGCCAGCAGTCCAGCGGGAGAGGTAGATACGCAGTATTTT
CASSPAGEVDTQYF
>-|once|TRBV11-2|TRBJ2-1
TGTGCCAGCAGCTTAGATGCCCGGAGCAGTGAGCAGTTCTTC
CASSLDARSSEQFF
>-|-|TRBV6-5|TRBJ1-4
TGTGCCAGCAGTTACTCGATGCTCGGAAATGAAAAACTGTTTTTT
CASSYSMLGNEKLFF
>TRBD1|-|TRBV6-1|TRBJ2-7
TGTGCCAGCAGCGAAGGGGGGACAGGGGTCTCTTACGAGCAGTACTTC
CASSEGGTGVSYEQYF
>TRBD1|-|TRBV5-6|TRBJ1-5
TGTGCCAGCAGCGTGGGCAGCAGGGGGAACTATCAGCCCCAGCATTTT
CASSVGSRGNYQPQHF
>-|-|TRBV2|TRBJ2-7
TGTGCCAGCAGTGACGGTCTTGAACCCTACGAGCAGTACTTC
CASSDGLEPYEQYF
>TRBD2|-|TRBV5-1|TRBJ2-2
TGCGCCAGCAGCTTGGAGGGACTAGCAAGGAGAGTCACCGGGGAGCTGTTTTTT
CASSLEGLARRVTGELFF
>TRBD2|-|TRBV6-4|TRBJ2-1
TGTGCCAGCAGTGGACTAGCGGGAGGAGGAGATGAGCAGTTCTTC
CASSGLAGGGDEQFF
>-|-|TRBV11-2|TRBJ2-7
TGTGCCAGCAGCCAACCGGGACCCCAGTACTTC
CASSQPGPQYF
>-|-|TRBV7-9|TRBJ2-3
TGTGCCAGCAGCCGAACAGGGTCAGATACGCAGTATTTT
CASSRTGSDTQYF
>-|once|TRBV7-9|TRBJ2-2
TGTGCCAGCAGCTTAGGATTCGGGACCCCGAACACCGGGGAGCTGTTTTTT
CASSLGFGTPNTGELFF
>TRBD2|once|TRBV19|TRBJ2-7
TGTGCCAGTAGTATAGGGCTAGCGGGAGACTACGAGCAGTACTTC
CASSIGLAGDYEQYF
>-|-|TRBV5-1|TRBJ1-1
TGCGCCAGCAGCTTGGTGGGGGGCTGGTATGCTGAAGCTTTCTTT
CASSLVGGWYAEAFF
>-|-|TRBV7-9|TRBJ1-2
TGTGCCAGCAGCTTAGCGCTTCGGGAGCAGAACTATGGCTACACCTTC
CASSLALREQNYGYTF
>-|-|TRBV28|TRBJ2-7
TGTGCCAGCAGTTTGCCAGGGGATACCTACGAGCAGTACTTC
CASSLPGDTYEQYF
>-|-|TRBV23-1|TRBJ1-2
TGCGCCAAAACAAGAGGGGAGTTGAGTGGCTACACCTTC
CAKTRGELSGYTF
>-|-|TRBV6-5|TRBJ1-1
TGTGCCAGCAGTTACCCCGGGACCAAAAACACTGAAGCTTTCTTT
CASSYPGTKNTEAFF
>TRBD2|once|TRBV7-7|TRBJ2-7
TGTGCTAGCAGCAGAGGTGGGACTAGCGACGAGCAGTACTTC
CASSRGGTSDEQYF
>-|-|TRBV4-1|TRBJ1-2
TGCGCCAGCAGGGGGAGTAACTATGGCTACACCTTC
CASRGSNYGYTF
>-|-|TRBV6-6|TRBJ2-1
TGTGCCAGCAGTTATAGCGAAGAAATTTACAATGAGCAGTTCTTC
CASSYSEEIYNEQFF
>TRBD2|-|TRBV7-9|TRBJ2-1
TGTGCCAGCAGCCACCCCGGGAGGGTTTCGTTGGATGAGCAGTTCTTC
CASSHPGRVSLDEQFF
>-|-|TRBV19|TRBJ1-5
TGTGCCAGTAGTATAGTAACCGGGCAGCCCCAGCATTTT
CASSIVTGQPQHF
>TRBD1|-|TRBV27|TRBJ1-1
TGTGCCAGCAGTTTAAACAGGGGCCCGATTGAAGCTTTCTTT
CASSLNRGPIEAFF